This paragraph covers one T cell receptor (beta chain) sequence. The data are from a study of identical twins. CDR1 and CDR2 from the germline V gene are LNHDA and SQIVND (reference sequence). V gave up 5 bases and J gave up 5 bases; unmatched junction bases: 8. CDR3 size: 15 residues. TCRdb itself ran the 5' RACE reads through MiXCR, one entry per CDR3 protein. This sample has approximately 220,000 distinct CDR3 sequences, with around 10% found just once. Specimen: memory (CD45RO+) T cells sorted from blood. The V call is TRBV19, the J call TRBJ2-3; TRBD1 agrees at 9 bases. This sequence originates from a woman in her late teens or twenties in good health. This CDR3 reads CASSPRTGAGDTQYF. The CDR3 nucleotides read TGTGCCAGTAGTCCTCGGACAGGGGCCGGAGATACGCAGTATTTT.